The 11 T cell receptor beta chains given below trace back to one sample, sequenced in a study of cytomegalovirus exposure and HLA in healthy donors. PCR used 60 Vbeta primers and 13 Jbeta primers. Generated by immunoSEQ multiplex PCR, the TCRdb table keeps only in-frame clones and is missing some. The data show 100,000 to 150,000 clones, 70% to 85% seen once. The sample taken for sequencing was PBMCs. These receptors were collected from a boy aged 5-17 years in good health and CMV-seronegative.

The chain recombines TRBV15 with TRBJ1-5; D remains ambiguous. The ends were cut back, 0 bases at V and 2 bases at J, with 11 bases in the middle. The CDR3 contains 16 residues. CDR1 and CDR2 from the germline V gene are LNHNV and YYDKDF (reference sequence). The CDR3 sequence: CATSRDQPGGNQPQHF. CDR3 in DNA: TGTGCCACCAGCAGAGATCAACCCGGAGGCAATCAGCCCCAGCATTTT.

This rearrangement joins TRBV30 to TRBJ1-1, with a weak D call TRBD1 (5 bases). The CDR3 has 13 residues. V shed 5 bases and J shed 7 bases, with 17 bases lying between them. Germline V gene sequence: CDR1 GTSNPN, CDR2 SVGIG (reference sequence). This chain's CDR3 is CAWVKRGFGEAFF. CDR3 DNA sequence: TGTGCCTGGGTTAAAAGGGGTTTCGGTGAAGCTTTCTTT.

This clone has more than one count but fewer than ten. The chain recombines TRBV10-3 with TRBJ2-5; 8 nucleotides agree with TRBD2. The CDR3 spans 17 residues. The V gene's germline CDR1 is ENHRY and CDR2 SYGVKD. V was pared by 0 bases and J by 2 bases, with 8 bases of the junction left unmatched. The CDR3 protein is CAISESSLLAGQETQYF. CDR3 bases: TGTGCCATCAGTGAGTCGTCCCTGTTAGCGGGACAAGAGACCCAGTACTTC.

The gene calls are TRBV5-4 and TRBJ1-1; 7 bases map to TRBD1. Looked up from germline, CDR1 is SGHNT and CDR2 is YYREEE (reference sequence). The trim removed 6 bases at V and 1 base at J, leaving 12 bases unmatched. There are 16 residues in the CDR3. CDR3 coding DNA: TGTGCCAGCAACTTCGAGGGGGCGCACCGGAACACTGAAGCTTTCTTT. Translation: CASNFEGAHRNTEAFF.

CDR3 residues: CAWSVIAGGSNEQFF. In DNA form, the CDR3 reads TGTGCCTGGAGTGTGATAGCGGGAGGCTCCAATGAGCAGTTCTTC. This chain links TRBV30 with TRBJ2-1, with TRBD2 matching over 10 bases. Trimming removed 0 bases from V and 6 bases from J; junction bases left unmatched: 5. This CDR3 has 15 amino acids. Germline V gene data show CDR1 as GTSNPN and CDR2 as SVGIG (reference sequence).

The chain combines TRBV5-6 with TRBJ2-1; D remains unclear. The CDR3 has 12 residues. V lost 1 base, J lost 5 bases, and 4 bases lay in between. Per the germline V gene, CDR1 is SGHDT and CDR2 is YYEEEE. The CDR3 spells CASSLINNEQFF. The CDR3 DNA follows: TGTGCCAGCAGCTTGATTAACAATGAGCAGTTCTTC.

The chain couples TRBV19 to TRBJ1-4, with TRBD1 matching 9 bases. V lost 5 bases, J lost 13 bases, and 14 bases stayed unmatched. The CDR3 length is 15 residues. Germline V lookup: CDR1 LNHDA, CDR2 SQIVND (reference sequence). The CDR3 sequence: CASSWADRGSEGLFF. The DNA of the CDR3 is TGTGCCAGTAGTTGGGCGGACAGGGGCTCCGAGGGACTGTTTTTT.

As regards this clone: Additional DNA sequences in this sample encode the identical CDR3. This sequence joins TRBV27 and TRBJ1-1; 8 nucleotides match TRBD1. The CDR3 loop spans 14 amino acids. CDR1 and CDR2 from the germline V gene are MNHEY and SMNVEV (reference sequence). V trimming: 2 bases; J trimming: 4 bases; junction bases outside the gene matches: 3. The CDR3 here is CASSLQGARTEAFF. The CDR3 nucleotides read TGTGCCAGCAGTTTACAGGGGGCGCGCACTGAAGCTTTCTTT.

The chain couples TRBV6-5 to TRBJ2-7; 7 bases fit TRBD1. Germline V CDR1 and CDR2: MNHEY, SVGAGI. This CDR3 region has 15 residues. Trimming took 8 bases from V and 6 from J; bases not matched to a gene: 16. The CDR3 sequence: CASAAPRDSFGEQYF. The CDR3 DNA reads TGTGCCAGCGCAGCCCCACGGGACAGCTTCGGCGAGCAGTACTTC.

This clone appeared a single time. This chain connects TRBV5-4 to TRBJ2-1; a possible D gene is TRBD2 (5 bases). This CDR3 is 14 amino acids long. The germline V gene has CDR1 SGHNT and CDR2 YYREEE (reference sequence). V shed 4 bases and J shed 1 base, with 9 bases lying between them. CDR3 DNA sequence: TGTGCCAGCAGCCCAGAGGGATCCTACAATGAGCAGTTCTTC. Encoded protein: CASSPEGSYNEQFF.

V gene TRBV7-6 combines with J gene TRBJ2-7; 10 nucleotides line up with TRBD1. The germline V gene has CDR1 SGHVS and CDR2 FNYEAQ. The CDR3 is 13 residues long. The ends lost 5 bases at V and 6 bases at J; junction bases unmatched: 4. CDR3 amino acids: CASSRDRGLEQYF. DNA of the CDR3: TGTGCCAGCAGCCGAGACAGGGGGCTCGAGCAGTACTTC.